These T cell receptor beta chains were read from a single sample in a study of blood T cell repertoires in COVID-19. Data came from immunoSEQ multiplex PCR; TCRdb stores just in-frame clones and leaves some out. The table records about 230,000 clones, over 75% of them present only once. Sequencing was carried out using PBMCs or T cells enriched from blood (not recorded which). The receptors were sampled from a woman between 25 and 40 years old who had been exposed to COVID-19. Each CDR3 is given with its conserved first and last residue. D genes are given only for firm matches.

CASREKTARVYGYTF	NA	TRBV6-6
CAWSVNSWEKLFF	NA	TRBV30
CATSEGPGQGRHSGKFQETQYF	NA	TRBV24-1
CATSDFGREGPQHF	NA	TRBV24-1
CSASSLAGALSYEQYF	TRBD2	TRBV20-1
CASRTDNEQFF	NA	TRBV18
CASSLQQGINEQFF	NA	TRBV7-2
CASSFNREMQVAQYF	NA	TRBV28
CSVEVPGGYEQFF	TRBD1	TRBV29-1
CASRRGAVGELFF	NA	TRBV28
CASSQGPQGAIGNEQYF	TRBD1	TRBV4-1
CASSLMNSGTEAFF	NA	TRBV7-3
CASSLGGRISTNEKLFF	NA	TRBV11-2
CASSHGTSGLGAPDTQYF	TRBD2	TRBV4-1
CASSANGGPFF	NA	TRBV25-1
CASSPGSGLARYNEQFF	TRBD2	TRBV7-7
CAWELGNTIYF	NA	TRBV30
CASSRGVKFLAGSADTQYF	TRBD2	TRBV6-6
CASKSGTGVETQYF	TRBD1	TRBV2
CASSRLGGVSSYEQYF	NA	TRBV27
CASSGGQGPNEKLFF	TRBD1	TRBV2
CASSRRTGGSTDTQYF	TRBD1	TRBV7-6
CASGDGLLAIRNIQYF	NA	TRBV2
CASRPQANTGELFF	NA	TRBV3-1/TRBV3-2
CASSSGVGEQFF	NA	TRBV7-9
CASSIGTGSNQPQHF	TRBD1	TRBV19
CASSYGGGQRETQYF	TRBD2	TRBV6-5
CATSRGLAEETQYF	TRBD2	TRBV15
CASSKGQNSGNTIYF	TRBD1	TRBV7-9
CASSLGTGGNQPQHF	TRBD1	TRBV5-1
CASSPGQGFPYEQYF	TRBD1	TRBV6-2/TRBV6-3
CASSFPQGTDTQYF	NA	TRBV7-9
CASSAPGHKSSYGYTF	NA	TRBV25-1
CASSMSAGQGPDTQYF	TRBD1	TRBV19
CATSRVAGAGTGELFF	TRBD2	TRBV15
CASSQVVRDRDEKLFF	TRBD1	TRBV3-1/TRBV3-2
CASSLDEGTGNTIYF	NA	TRBV5-6
CSVRGQGVNQPQHF	TRBD1	TRBV29-1
CASGLGTGDVTDTQYF	TRBD1	TRBV12-5
CAVKNPDRGNQPQHF	TRBD1	TRBV6-5
CASSLTGVGETQYF	TRBD1	TRBV11-2
CASSLVEGNTEAFF	NA	TRBV5-1